A selection of T cell receptor beta chains follows, all from one sample in a study of blood T cell repertoires in COVID-19. Data came from immunoSEQ multiplex PCR; TCRdb stores just in-frame clones and leaves some out. The sample lists under 200,000 clones; more than 85% were seen once. Material: peripheral blood. Receptor source: a man aged 45 to 65 with acute or convalescent COVID-19. Both conserved end residues are part of each CDR3. A D gene is named only where the DNA matches it firmly. Clone size, where shown, is once, few, many, or a class for clones that have expanded.

length,D,J,size,V,DNA,CDR3
12,.,TRBJ2-1,.,TRBV27,TGTGCCAGCAGTCCAAGGGGCGGTGAGCAGTTCTTC,CASSPRGGEQFF
14,.,TRBJ2-3,.,TRBV5-1,TGCGCCAGCAGCCGGGGGTCTACAGCGGATACGCAGTATTTT,CASSRGSTADTQYF
16,TRBD1,TRBJ1-2,.,TRBV28,TGTGCCAGTAGTCTGGACAGGGATTCCCTTAACTATGGCTACACCTTC,CASSLDRDSLNYGYTF
15,.,TRBJ2-3,.,TRBV14,TGTGCCAGCAGCCGGGACTTCCGACCCACAGATACGCAGTATTTT,CASSRDFRPTDTQYF
17,TRBD1,TRBJ2-6,.,TRBV4-2,TGTGCCAGCAGGGGGGGGACAGGGGTGTCTGGGGCCAACGTCCTGACTTTC,CASRGGTGVSGANVLTF
17,.,TRBJ2-3,.,TRBV3-1/TRBV3-2,TGTGCCAGCAGCCCCACCCAAGGGGTGATAGGCACAGATACGCAGTATTTT,CASSPTQGVIGTDTQYF
14,.,TRBJ1-5,.,TRBV10-3,TGTGCCATCAGTGAGACCGGGATCAATCAGCCCCAGCATTTT,CAISETGINQPQHF
16,TRBD1,TRBJ1-5,.,TRBV19,TGTGCCAGTAGTATCACGGGGACAGGGAGCAATCAGCCCCAGCATTTT,CASSITGTGSNQPQHF
16,.,TRBJ1-1,once,TRBV11-2,TGTGCCAGCAGCTTAGATAGGAGGGGATCGAACACTGAAGCTTTCTTT,CASSLDRRGSNTEAFF
15,TRBD2,TRBJ2-2,.,TRBV25-1,TGTGCCAGCAGTGAAGCGGGGGCGAACACCGGGGAGCTGTTTTTT,CASSEAGANTGELFF
13,TRBD1,TRBJ1-6,.,TRBV20-1,TGCAGTGCTAGTGGGACAGGGAATTCACCCCTCCACTTT,CSASGTGNSPLHF
14,TRBD2,TRBJ2-7,.,TRBV2,TGTGCCAGCAAGGGACTAGCGGGAGCTTACGAGCAGTACTTC,CASKGLAGAYEQYF
13,.,TRBJ2-5,.,TRBV11-2,TGTGCCAGCAGCTTAGATATAAGGGGACTGCAGTACTTC,CASSLDIRGLQYF
13,.,TRBJ2-5,once,TRBV5-6,TGTGCCAGCAGCAGGAGACAGGAAGAGACCCAGTACTTC,CASSRRQEETQYF
17,.,TRBJ1-3,.,TRBV4-3,TGCGCCAGCAGCCAAGATCTACGGACTCTGTCTGGAAACACCATATATTTT,CASSQDLRTLSGNTIYF
16,.,TRBJ2-1,.,TRBV9,TGTGCCAGCAGCGTGGAAGTAGCGGCCTCCTACAATGAGCAGTTCTTC,CASSVEVAASYNEQFF
14,.,TRBJ2-7,once,TRBV27,TGTGCCAGCAGTTTATCGATGTCAGGGTACGAGCAGTACTTC,CASSLSMSGYEQYF
19,TRBD2,TRBJ2-2,.,TRBV4-2,TGTGCCAGCAGCCAAGGAGGTGATAGCGGGGGGGCGGGCACCGGGGAGCTGTTTTTT,CASSQGGDSGGAGTGELFF
12,.,TRBJ2-7,.,TRBV19,TGTGCCAGTAACGACAGAGCCTACGAGCAGTACTTC,CASNDRAYEQYF
13,.,TRBJ2-1,.,TRBV11-2,TGTGCCAGCAGCTTCACAGAAAACAATGAGCAGTTCTTC,CASSFTENNEQFF
15,TRBD2,TRBJ2-1,.,TRBV28,TGTGCCAGCAGCCAGACTAGCGGACCCCTCAATGAGCAGTTCTTC,CASSQTSGPLNEQFF
14,.,TRBJ2-1,.,TRBV27,TGTGCCAGCAGTTTATTGGGGGGAATCAATGAGCAGTTCTTC,CASSLLGGINEQFF
11,.,TRBJ2-1,.,TRBV29-1,TGCAGCGCGACAGCCTACAATGAGCAGTTCTTC,CSATAYNEQFF
14,TRBD2,TRBJ2-3,.,TRBV27,TGTGCCAGCAGTTTATCAACCCGGGGGGTTACGCAGTATTTT,CASSLSTRGVTQYF
16,TRBD2,TRBJ2-3,.,TRBV9,TGTGCCAGCAGCCCCGGACTAGCGGAGTACACAGATACGCAGTATTTT,CASSPGLAEYTDTQYF
16,.,TRBJ2-5,.,TRBV7-8,TGTGCCAGCAGATTAGGGGGGCCCAGCCTCCAAGAGACCCAGTACTTC,CASRLGGPSLQETQYF
16,TRBD1,TRBJ2-6,once,TRBV6-5,TGTGCCAGCAGTTACTTACAGGGGTCTGGGGCCAACGTCCTGACTTTC,CASSYLQGSGANVLTF
15,.,TRBJ2-2,.,TRBV25-1,TGTGCCAGCAGTTCAGGGTTCCCGAACACCGGGGAGCTGTTTTTT,CASSSGFPNTGELFF
16,TRBD2,TRBJ2-1,.,TRBV11-2,TGTGCCAGCAGCAGACCCGCCGGGACTAGCCGCAATGAGCAGTTCTTC,CASSRPAGTSRNEQFF
13,TRBD1,TRBJ1-1,once,TRBV30,TGTGCCTGGAGTGTACGTGGACAGGGAGCTGCTTTCTTT,CAWSVRGQGAAFF
16,.,TRBJ1-6,.,TRBV10-3,TGTGCCATCAGTGAGTCTATGGGGACACGAAATTCACCCCTCCACTTT,CAISESMGTRNSPLHF
14,TRBD1,TRBJ1-6,few,TRBV6-5,TGTGCCAGCAGTTACTCGAGGGACAGGCCACCCCTCCACTTT,CASSYSRDRPPLHF
12,.,TRBJ2-7,.,TRBV14,TGTGCCAGCAGCCCCCAATCCTACGAGCAGTACTTC,CASSPQSYEQYF
17,.,TRBJ2-2,.,TRBV9,TGTGCCAGCAGCCCTCAGGTGGGTCTCCGGGGGAACGGGGAGCTGTTTTTT,CASSPQVGLRGNGELFF
14,TRBD2,TRBJ2-1,.,TRBV19,TGTGCCAGTACATCCCTAGCGGGGGTTAATGAGCAGTTCTTC,CASTSLAGVNEQFF
14,.,TRBJ2-7,.,TRBV5-1,TGCGCCAGCAGCTTGGGAGACTCGTCCCACGAGCAGTACTTC,CASSLGDSSHEQYF
12,.,TRBJ1-2,.,TRBV29-1,TGCAGCGTTGAGCGAGGAGGGTATGGCTACACCTTC,CSVERGGYGYTF
13,.,TRBJ1-6,.,TRBV2,TGTGCCAGCAATGAGCCAGTCAATTCACCCCTCCACTTT,CASNEPVNSPLHF
16,TRBD2,TRBJ2-2,.,TRBV19,TGTGCCAGTAGTCCGAGCGGGACTCCACGAATCGGGGAGCTGTTTTTT,CASSPSGTPRIGELFF
13,TRBD1,TRBJ1-1,.,TRBV24-1,TGTGCCACCAGGTTGACAGGGGGCACTGAAGCTTTCTTT,CATRLTGGTEAFF
20,TRBD1,TRBJ1-5,once,TRBV19,TGTGCCAGTAGTATAGCGGGGGACAGGGGGCGGATTTATAGCAATCAGCCCCAGCATTTT,CASSIAGDRGRIYSNQPQHF
15,TRBD2,TRBJ2-2,.,TRBV25-1,TGTGCCAGCAGTGAATCGGGGGGGCACACCGGGGAGCTGTTTTTT,CASSESGGHTGELFF
15,TRBD2,TRBJ2-1,.,TRBV6-5,TGTGCCAGCAGAGGTCGAGCGGGAAGCTACAATGAGCAGTTCTTC,CASRGRAGSYNEQFF
15,TRBD2,TRBJ2-1,.,TRBV19,TGTGCCAGTAGTGAAAGCGGGAGGACCTATTTGGGGCAGTTCTTC,CASSESGRTYLGQFF
15,TRBD1,TRBJ2-2,.,TRBV19,TGTGCCAGTATCCTGACAGGGACGAACACCGGGGAGCTGTTTTTT,CASILTGTNTGELFF
17,.,TRBJ2-1,.,TRBV7-2,TGTGCCAGCAGCTTAGGGGGGGTTAGCGGAGCCTACAATGAGCAGTTCTTC,CASSLGGVSGAYNEQFF
14,.,TRBJ1-1,.,TRBV27,TGTGCCAGCAGCCCCGGGGGGGCGGCACTGAGAGCTTTCTTT,CASSPGGAALRAFF
13,TRBD2,TRBJ2-2,.,TRBV6-5,TGTGCCAGCACCCTTAGCGGGACCGGGGAGCTGTTTTTT,CASTLSGTGELFF
15,.,TRBJ2-3,.,TRBV5-4,TGTGCCAGCAGCTTGGTCGGGAAAGGCACAGATACGCAGTATTTT,CASSLVGKGTDTQYF
15,.,TRBJ2-2,.,TRBV7-8,TGTGCCAGCAGCTTAGCCCTTGGGGCCACCGGGGAGCTGTTTTTT,CASSLALGATGELFF
15,TRBD1,TRBJ2-3,.,TRBV11-3,TGTGCCAGCAGCTTGGGACAGGGAGCCACAGATACGCAGTATTTT,CASSLGQGATDTQYF
15,TRBD2,TRBJ2-3,.,TRBV4-1,TGCGCCAGCAGCTTAGCGGGGCTAAGCACAGATACGCAGTATTTT,CASSLAGLSTDTQYF
13,.,TRBJ1-2,once,TRBV21-1,TGTGCCAGCAGCAAAGACAGGTCCTATGGCTACACCTTC,CASSKDRSYGYTF
14,.,TRBJ2-7,.,TRBV18,TGTGCCAGCTCACCACCCTCCCGGGGCTACGAGCAGTACTTC,CASSPPSRGYEQYF
17,TRBD2,TRBJ2-3,.,TRBV6-1,TGTGCCAGCAGTAAAGATACGGGACTATTCAGCACAGATACGCAGTATTTT,CASSKDTGLFSTDTQYF
16,TRBD2,TRBJ2-5,.,TRBV29-1,TGCAGCGTAGAAGAATGGGCTAGCGGGGTGGGAGAGACCCAGTACTTC,CSVEEWASGVGETQYF
13,TRBD2,TRBJ2-2,.,TRBV2,TGTGCCAAGAGGACTAGCGACACCGGGGAGCTGTTTTTT,CAKRTSDTGELFF
13,.,TRBJ1-1,.,TRBV5-1,TGCGCCAGCAGCTTGGCTGACAGATCTGAAGCTTTCTTT,CASSLADRSEAFF
14,TRBD1,TRBJ1-2,.,TRBV25-1,TGTGCCAGCAGTTCGGGGACAGCAATCTATGGCTACACCTTC,CASSSGTAIYGYTF
15,TRBD1,TRBJ1-1,.,TRBV5-1,TGCGCCAGCAGCTTGGGCGGACAGGGGAACACTGAAGCTTTCTTT,CASSLGGQGNTEAFF